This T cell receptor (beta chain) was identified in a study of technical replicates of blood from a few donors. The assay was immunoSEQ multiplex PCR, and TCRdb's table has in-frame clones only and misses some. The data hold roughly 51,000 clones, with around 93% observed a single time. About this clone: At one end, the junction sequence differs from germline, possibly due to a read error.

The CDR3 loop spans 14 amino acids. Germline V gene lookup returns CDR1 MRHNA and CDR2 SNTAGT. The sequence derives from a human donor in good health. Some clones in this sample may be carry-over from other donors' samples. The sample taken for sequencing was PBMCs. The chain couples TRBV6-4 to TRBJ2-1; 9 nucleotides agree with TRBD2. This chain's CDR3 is CASSDSIQAGGTVF. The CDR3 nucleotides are TGTGCCAGCAGTGACTCGATTCAGGCGGGAGGGACGGTCTTC.